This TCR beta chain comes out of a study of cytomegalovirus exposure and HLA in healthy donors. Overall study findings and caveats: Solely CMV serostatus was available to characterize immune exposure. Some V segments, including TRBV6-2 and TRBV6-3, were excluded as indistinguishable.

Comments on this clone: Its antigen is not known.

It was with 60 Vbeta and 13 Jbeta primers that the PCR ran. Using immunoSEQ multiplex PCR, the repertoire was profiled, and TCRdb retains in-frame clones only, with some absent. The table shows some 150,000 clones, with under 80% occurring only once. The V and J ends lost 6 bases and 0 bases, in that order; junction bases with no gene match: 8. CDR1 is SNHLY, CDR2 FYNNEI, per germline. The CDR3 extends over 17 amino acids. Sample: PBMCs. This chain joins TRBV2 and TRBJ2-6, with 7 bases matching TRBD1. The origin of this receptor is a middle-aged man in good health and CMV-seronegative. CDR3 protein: CASRMTGLPSGANVLTF. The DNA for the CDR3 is TGTGCCAGCAGGATGACAGGGCTCCCCTCTGGGGCCAACGTCCTGACTTTC.